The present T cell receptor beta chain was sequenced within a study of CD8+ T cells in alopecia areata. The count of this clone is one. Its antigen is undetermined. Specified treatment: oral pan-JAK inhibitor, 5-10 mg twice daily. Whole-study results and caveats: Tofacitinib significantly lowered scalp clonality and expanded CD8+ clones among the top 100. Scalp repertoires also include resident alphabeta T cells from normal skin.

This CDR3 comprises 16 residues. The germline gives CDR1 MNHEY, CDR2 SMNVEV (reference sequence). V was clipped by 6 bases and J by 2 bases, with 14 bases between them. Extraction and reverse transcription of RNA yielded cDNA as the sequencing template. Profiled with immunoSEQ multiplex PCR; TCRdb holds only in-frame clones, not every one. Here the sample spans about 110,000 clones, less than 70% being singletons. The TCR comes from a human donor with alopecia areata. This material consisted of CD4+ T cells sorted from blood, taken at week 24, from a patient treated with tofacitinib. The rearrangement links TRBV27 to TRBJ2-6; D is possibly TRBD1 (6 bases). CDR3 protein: CASSSYPGAGANVLTF. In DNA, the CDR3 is TGTGCCAGCAGCTCCTACCCAGGGGCTGGGGCCAACGTCCTGACTTTC.